This TCR beta chain comes out of a study of blood T cell repertoires in COVID-19. Turning to the study itself: Both acute and convalescent COVID-19 samples were obtained from the United States, Italy and Spain. PBMCs, B-cell-depleted T cells, or T cells were the source of the cDNA or gDNA that made up the material.

The CDR3 is 14 residues long. The germline V gene has CDR1 KGHSH and CDR2 LQKENI. V was cut by 3 bases and J by 2 bases, with 10 bases left in between. In the original analysis: Reference gene primer amplification gave estimated nucleated cell counts. The data were produced by immunoSEQ multiplex PCR, yet TCRdb's version contains in-frame clones alone and is incomplete. V and J calls and clone size are those listed in that table; D and trimming were worked out from the DNA. The sample consists of under 250,000 clones, approximately 88% of them appearing once. The receptor's source is a middle-aged man with acute or convalescent COVID-19. The material sequenced was peripheral blood. The chain links TRBV18 to TRBJ2-5, with D tentatively TRBD2 (5 bases). CDR3 nucleotides: TGTGCCAGCTCACCTACTCGCGGGCAAGAGACCCAGTACTTC. Encoded protein: CASSPTRGQETQYF.